This T cell receptor (beta chain) was observed in a study of immune heterogeneity within non-small cell lung tumors (dated by TCRdb to 2017 to 2018). For the study in its entirety: Histology comprised a few squamous cell carcinomas, fewer than 12 non-squamous carcinomas and 1 tumor not otherwise specified. To examine intratumoral immune heterogeneity, the study used whole-exome sequencing, RNA-seq and TCR beta repertoire sequencing on multiple spatially distinct regions of each NSCLC tumor. TCR repertoires were analyzed from fewer than 60 tumor loci of more than 14 patients, while transcriptome data covered only approximately 42 loci from about twelve patients. Neoantigen binding to each patient's HLA alleles was predicted with netMHCpan-3.0 for mutant peptides of 8 to 11 amino acids.

The TCR beta CDR3 region was amplified with a multiplex PCR system whose first round ran for 10 cycles using 32 V-gene forward primers and 13 J-gene reverse primers. First-round PCR used a QIAGEN Multiplex PCR Kit, and primer sequences were filed in Chinese patent CN105087789A. A second PCR round added Illumina universal primers using the Phusion High-Fidelity PCR Kit. The TCR libraries underwent paired-end sequencing with a read length of 151 bp on the Illumina HiSeq X Ten platform. As for the authors' bioinformatics: Cutadapt was used to discard reads without multiplex PCR primers, PEAR merged the read pairs, and MiXCR with default settings called the CDR3 regions. Shannon entropy measured repertoire diversity, and clonality was calculated as one minus the Shannon entropy divided by the ln of the count of productive unique sequences. Clonotypes at a frequency of at least 0.5% were defined as dominant or high-frequency T-cell clones. The public reads were reprocessed in TCRdb via fastp at Q25 and MiXCR, keeping in-frame beta chains. Every CDR3 protein is listed once, alongside the most common genes and DNA of its rows. TCRdb's processing, not the authors', yielded these V and J calls. This sample is represented by under 14,000 distinct CDR3 sequences; approximately 20% of them were singletons. Around 3.6% of the sample goes to the ten largest clones.

With regard to this clonotype: This receptor's antigen is unknown. No base-level quality is on record; no much larger clone is a single base apart.

Broad study findings and their caveats: Local tumor mutational burden and local T-cell repertoire clonality had a statistically significant but moderate positive correlation (R about 0.37). Within a patient, identical dominant CDR3B clonotypes were found to recur across loci, yet unique high-frequency clones were also harbored in different tumor locations. For the most part, high-frequency TCR beta clonotypes differed from one individual patient to another.

The TCR template was genomic DNA extracted from bulk tumor tissue, and approximately 650 ng of gDNA was amplified for each sample. Multiple biopsies per primary tumor were taken during surgery, spaced as far apart as possible within the tumor mass. The study cohort was described as untreated, and the patients were newly diagnosed NSCLC cases having curative surgery. The donor group was made up of 15 or so newly diagnosed non-small cell lung cancer patients undergoing surgery with curative intent. Two independent pathologists examined the resected tumor masses. Only high-quality DNA and RNA samples were carried forward to sequencing. The CDR3 contains 12 residues, cysteine and phenylalanine counted. Only the CDR3 part of the read is kept: 36 bases, read in frame from the first base. V was cut back by 1 base and J by 4 bases, leaving a gap of 7 bases between them. CDR1 DFQATT and CDR2 SNEGSKA were looked up in the germline V gene (reference sequence).

This TCR derives from a man between 60 and 75 years old with non-small cell lung cancer. Sequenced: lung tumor tissue. The sequence is built from TRBV20-1 and TRBJ1-1, with no confident D gene call. The CDR3 sequence is CSARGVSTEAFF. Read as DNA, the sequence is TGCAGTGCTAGAGGAGTTAGCACTGAAGCTTTCTTT.